The 14 T cell receptor beta chains below all came from one sample that was sequenced in a study of blood T cells in healthy people across ages. Combining a sample-barcoded 5' primer with a J-beta primer mix, a second PCR ran for roughly 7 to 12 cycles. TCRdb itself ran the 5' RACE reads through MiXCR, one entry per CDR3 protein. The sample comprises 1.5 million to 2 million distinct CDR3 sequences, 49% of which are singletons, and roughly 2.1% rests with the top ten. Sequenced sample: blood. These receptors came from a woman between 40 and 50 years old in good health.

The chain couples TRBV5-1 to TRBJ2-7; no clear D. CDR3 length equals 16 residues. Germline V gene data show CDR1 as SGHRS and CDR2 as YFSETQ. V was cut by 4 bases and J by 0 bases, with 17 bases left in between. The CDR3: CASSPTVGVSSYEQYF. DNA of the CDR3: TGCGCCAGCAGCCCGACCGTTGGGGTGAGCTCCTACGAGCAGTACTTC.

The gene calls are TRBV5-1 and TRBJ2-1; 7 nucleotides line up with TRBD2. The CDR3 runs to 15 residues. Trimming took 5 bases from V and 2 from J; bases not matched to a gene: 7. The germline V gene encodes CDR1 SGHRS and CDR2 YFSETQ. The CDR3 coding sequence is TGCGCCAGCAGGCCCCGGGGGGTCCCCTACAATGAGCAGTTCTTC. Translation: CASRPRGVPYNEQFF. The whole variable domain, remainder taken from reference TRBV5-1 and TRBJ2-1, is KAGVTQTPRYLIKTRGQQVTLSCSPISGHRSVSWYQQTPGQGLQFLFEYFSETQRNKGNFPGRFSGRQFSNSRSEMNVSTLELGDSALYLCASRPRGVPYNEQFFGPGTRLTVL.

The V gene is TRBV12-3 or TRBV12-4, the J gene TRBJ2-4; maybe TRBD2 (5 bases). The CDR3 sequence is 15 residues long. V was shortened by 5 bases and J by 5 bases, with 16 bases between the two germline ends. This CDR3 reads CASSATRSQQNIQYF. The CDR3 DNA reads TGTGCCAGCAGTGCAACTAGGAGTCAACAAAACATTCAGTACTTC.

The V gene is TRBV7-2, the J gene TRBJ1-2; D not certain. The CDR3 is 15 residues long. Germline CDR1 SGHTA, CDR2 FQGNSA. Between the trimmed V and J ends, which lost 0 bases and 4 bases, there was a span of 12 bases. For the CDR3, the DNA is TGTGCCAGCAGCTTAGCGGGAGTGGAGGTCTATGGCTACACCTTC. It codes for CASSLAGVEVYGYTF.

This clonotype has only a few counts. This chain uses TRBV29-1 with TRBJ2-3, with 13 bases fitting TRBD2. Germline V gene sequence: CDR1 SQVTM, CDR2 ANQGSEA. V shed 5 bases, J shed 0 bases, and the junction held 5 bases outside the gene matches. CDR3 length equals 16 residues. The CDR3 spells CSVSGLAGASTDTQYF. Written as DNA, the CDR3 is TGCAGCGTTTCTGGACTAGCGGGGGCGAGCACAGATACGCAGTATTTT.

The chain has TRBV27 and TRBJ2-4; tentatively, D is TRBD1 or TRBD2 (5 bases each). The J call may be in error: the DNA end matches TRBJ2-5 better. The CDR3 has 15 amino acids. CDR1 MNHEY and CDR2 SMNVEV come from the germline V gene (reference sequence). CDR3 loop: CASRPHRGPQETQYF. CDR3 nucleotide sequence: TGTGCCAGCAGACCTCACCGGGGACCTCAAGAGACCCAGTACTTC.

The chain combines TRBV6-1 with TRBJ2-5; no firm D call. The assigned J gene may be wrong: the sequence end matches TRBJ2-7 better. The CDR3 totals 11 residues. Germline loops: CDR1 MNHNS, CDR2 SASEGT. Written as DNA, the CDR3 is TGTGCCAGCAGTGAAGAGGTCGAGCAGTACTTC. Translating gives CASSEEVEQYF.

For the CDR3, the DNA is TGTGCCAGCAGTTACGGGGGCTGGAAAGAGACCCAGTACTTC. As protein: CASSYGGWKETQYF. The rearrangement uses TRBV6-5 and TRBJ2-5, with D perhaps TRBD1 (6 bases). Per the germline V gene, CDR1 is MNHEY and CDR2 is SVGAGI. The CDR3 runs 14 residues. V lost 2 bases and J lost 3, with 10 bases in between.

The gene calls are TRBV5-1 and TRBJ2-1; 8 bases align to TRBD1. Germline loops: CDR1 SGHRS, CDR2 YFSETQ. The ends lost 4 bases at V and 2 bases at J; junction bases unmatched: 8. The CDR3 has 16 amino acids. The CDR3 loop reads CASSLTGGKTYNEQFF. The CDR3 bases are TGCGCCAGCAGCCTCACAGGGGGAAAAACCTACAATGAGCAGTTCTTC.

The chain uses TRBV7-9 and TRBJ2-7; tentatively, D is TRBD1 or TRBD2 (7 bases each). Per the germline V gene, CDR1 is SEHNR and CDR2 is FQNEAQ (reference sequence). With 5 bases removed from V and 5 bases from J, the gap between germline ends came to 13 bases. This CDR3 has 13 amino acids. The CDR3 reads CASSGPGGDEQYF. The CDR3 coding sequence is TGTGCCAGCAGCGGCCCAGGGGGGGACGAGCAGTACTTC.

The chain employs TRBV4-3 and TRBJ1-3; D unresolved. Germline values: CDR1 LGHNA, CDR2 YSLEER. Trimming pared 2 bases from V and 4 bases from J, leaving 12 bases between. The CDR3 length is 15 residues. This chain's CDR3 is CASSQSPGQGNTIYF. The CDR3 DNA follows: TGCGCCAGCAGCCAATCACCGGGTCAGGGAAACACCATATATTTT.

J is TRBJ1-2 and V is TRBV28, with 7 bases lining up with TRBD1. After removal of 3 bases from V and 3 bases from J, the junction contained 7 bases not matched to a gene. The CDR3 consists of 15 residues. Germline values: CDR1 MDHEN, CDR2 SYDVKM. The CDR3 nucleotides are TGTGCCAGCAGTTTTAGGGTGGGACAGTACTATGGCTACACCTTC. Its translation: CASSFRVGQYYGYTF.

The V gene is TRBV28, the J gene TRBJ2-7; TRBD2 aligns across 7 bases. Germline CDR1 MDHEN, CDR2 SYDVKM. With V trimmed by 6 bases and J by 1 base, 3 bases remained unmatched. The CDR3 is 13 amino acids. DNA of the CDR3: TGTGCCAGCAGATTCGGGGGGTCCTACGAGCAGTACTTC. Protein product: CASRFGGSYEQYF.

The chain recombines TRBV7-3 with TRBJ2-1; possible D gene TRBD1, 5 bases. V lost 5 bases to trimming and J lost 6 bases, with 14 bases between them. The CDR3 has 14 residues. Germline V gene lookup returns CDR1 SGHTA and CDR2 FQGTGA. CDR3 DNA sequence: TGTGCCAGCAGCCCTATGCCAGGGTTCAATGAGCAGTTCTTC. This gives the protein CASSPMPGFNEQFF.